A single T cell receptor beta chain is shown here with its context. Its antigen remains unknown. This specimen comes from a study of cytomegalovirus exposure and HLA in healthy donors. Findings and caveats of the study: In all likelihood, a cluster of highly shared sequence variants was a sequencing artifact. TCR beta V- and J-gene trimming, according to a later analysis, was linked to a missense DCLRE1C variant. Cytomegalovirus association was assigned to under 200 TCR beta chains.

60 Vbeta and 13 Jbeta primers were used in PCR. Repertoires were generated with immunoSEQ multiplex PCR, while TCRdb's copy carries only in-frame clones and drops some. The table records about 110,000 clones, 55% to 75% of them present only once. The CDR3 is 15 amino acids. Per the germline V gene, CDR1 is PRHDT and CDR2 is FYEKMQ (reference sequence). Trimming removed 6 bases at V and 4 bases at J, with 16 bases between. The V and J genes are TRBV13 and TRBJ2-1, with D maybe TRBD1 (6 bases). This clonotype was obtained from a woman in her seventies in good health and CMV-seropositive. Sequencing input: PBMCs. In DNA form, the CDR3 reads TGTGCCAGCAGGAGGAGGACAGTTATTTACAATGAGCAGTTCTTC. Translation: CASRRRTVIYNEQFF.